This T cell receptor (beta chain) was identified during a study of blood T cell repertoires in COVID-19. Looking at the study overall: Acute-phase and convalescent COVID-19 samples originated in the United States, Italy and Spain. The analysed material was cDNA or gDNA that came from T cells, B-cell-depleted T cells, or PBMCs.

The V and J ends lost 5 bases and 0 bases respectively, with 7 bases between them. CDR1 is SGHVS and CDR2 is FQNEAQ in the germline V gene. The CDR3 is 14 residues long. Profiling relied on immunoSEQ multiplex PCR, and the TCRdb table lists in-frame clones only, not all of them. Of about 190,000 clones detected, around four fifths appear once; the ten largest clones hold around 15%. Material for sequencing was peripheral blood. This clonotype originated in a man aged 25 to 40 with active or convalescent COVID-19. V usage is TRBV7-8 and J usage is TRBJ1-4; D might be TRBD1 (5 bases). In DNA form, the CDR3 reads TGTGCCAGCAGCCCGACAGCAACTAATGAAAAACTGTTTTTT. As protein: CASSPTATNEKLFF.